Listed here is a single T cell receptor beta chain. Sequencing was performed with immunoSEQ multiplex PCR; in TCRdb, only in-frame clones are kept and a portion is missing. The repertoire holds around 110,000 clones, with about 94% as singletons. The data belong to a study of T cell changes during pregnancy in multiple sclerosis. The CDR3 totals 15 residues. CDR1 MGHRA and CDR2 YSYEKL come from the germline V gene. J was trimmed by 5 bases and V by 1 base; bases with no gene match: 1. This clonotype was obtained from a female donor with multiple sclerosis, enrolled in a pregnancy study. This rearrangement joins TRBV4-1 to TRBJ2-7, with TRBD2 matching 14 bases. The source was peripheral blood, collected in the third trimester of pregnancy. The CDR3: CASSQGGLAGDEQYF. CDR3 nucleotides: TGCGCCAGCAGCCAAGGGGGACTAGCGGGAGACGAGCAGTACTTC.